In its sample, the clone carrying this T cell receptor beta chain was seen many times. TCR alpha and TCR beta cDNA libraries carrying sample barcodes and UMIs were produced by 5'RACE using constant-segment primers. TCRdb ran MiXCR on the 5' RACE reads and lists one entry per CDR3 protein. The data contain around 310,000 distinct CDR3 sequences, roughly an eighth of them singletons. These data come from a study of T-cell memory formation after mild COVID-19. The CDR3 spans 13 residues. Germline V gene lookup returns CDR1 SGHRS and CDR2 YFSETQ. Trimming took 3 bases from V and 3 from J, leaving 8 bases between them.

Sequenced: PBMCs or a T cell subset sorted from them (not recorded which). J is TRBJ2-3 and V is TRBV5-1; no clear D gene. This TCR came from a man in his late teens or twenties who had mild COVID-19 (a few samples of this study predate the infection). Cell type and time point are not known. In DNA, the CDR3 is TGCGCCAGCAGCTCATACTCGACAGATACGCAGTATTTT. This sequence encodes CASSSYSTDTQYF.